Each of the 6 T cell receptor beta chains below was sequenced from the same sample in a study of CD8 T cell repertoires and HIV-1 epitope variants. For these receptors, no antigen is known. Profiled with immunoSEQ multiplex PCR; TCRdb holds only in-frame clones, not every one. The data hold roughly 6,000 clones, with 64% observed a single time. Source material: cultured CD8+ T cells derived from PBMCs. All receptors derive from a male donor with HIV.

The rearrangement joins TRBV7-6 to TRBJ2-1; 7 nucleotides align to TRBD2. The J segment lost 8 bases and the V segment lost 3 bases, leaving 7 bases of the junction unmatched. From germline, CDR1 is SGHVS and CDR2 FNYEAQ. The CDR3 covers 14 residues. CDR3 protein: CASSLGGRGDEQFF. The CDR3 DNA sequence: TGTGCCAGCAGCTTGGGCGGGAGAGGCGATGAGCAGTTCTTC.

The rearrangement uses TRBV10-2 and TRBJ1-5; 10 bases fit TRBD1. This CDR3 comprises 17 residues. V dropped 0 bases and J dropped 4; count of bases not matched to a gene: 6. CDR1 is WSHSY and CDR2 is SAAADI in the germline V gene. The CDR3 spells CASSESDRGPLNQPQHF. The CDR3 bases are TGCGCCAGCAGTGAGTCTGACAGGGGGCCTCTTAATCAGCCCCAGCATTTT.

This chain links TRBV7-2 with TRBJ2-1, with 11 bases aligning to TRBD2. This CDR3 has 16 amino acids. Germline assignment: CDR1 SGHTA and CDR2 FQGNSA. V was pared by 1 base and J by 7 bases, with 6 bases of the junction left unmatched. As DNA, the CDR3 is TGTGCCAGCAGCTTAGATCCGGGACTAGCGGTGAATGAGCAGTTCTTC. This translates into CASSLDPGLAVNEQFF.

The rearrangement uses TRBV6-5 and TRBJ1-1; D is uncertain. Germline V CDR1 and CDR2: MNHEY, SVGAGI. V lost 0 bases and J 4 bases, leaving 15 bases between the germline ends. The length of the CDR3 is 16 residues. This chain's CDR3 is CASSYSAELIATEAFF. The CDR3 DNA reads TGTGCCAGCAGTTACTCCGCCGAGCTGATTGCCACTGAAGCTTTCTTT.

The chain couples TRBV5-8 to TRBJ2-5; maybe TRBD1 (5 bases). This CDR3 region has 15 residues. Germline V lookup: CDR1 SGHTS, CDR2 YDEGEE. With 4 bases removed from V and 1 base from J, the gap between germline ends came to 14 bases. The CDR3 sequence: CASSLDPGSQETQYF. CDR3 DNA: TGTGCCAGCAGCCTCGATCCAGGGTCCCAAGAGACCCAGTACTTC. The full variable domain, completed using reference TRBV5-8 and TRBJ2-5, is EAGVTQSPTHLIKTRGQQATLRCSPISGHTSVYWYQQALGLGLQFLLWYDEGEERNRGNFPPRFSGRQFPNYSSELNVNALELEDSALYLCASSLDPGSQETQYFGPGTRLLVL.

V is TRBV27 and J is TRBJ2-1; 7 nucleotides line up with TRBD1. The CDR3 is made up of 15 amino acids. Unmatched junction bases numbered 8, after V lost 2 bases and J lost 7 bases. Germline V gives CDR1 MNHEY, CDR2 SMNVEV (reference sequence). In nucleotides, the CDR3 is TGTGCCAGCAGTTTACCAGGGGGAGTCGGGAATGAGCAGTTCTTC. Translated, it gives CASSLPGGVGNEQFF.